This TCR beta chain was identified during a study of blood T cell repertoires in COVID-19. The wider study: COVID-19 samples from acute and convalescent phases originated in the United States, Italy and Spain. Sources were T cells, B-cell-depleted T cells, or PBMCs; the material itself was cDNA or gDNA.

Profiling relied on immunoSEQ multiplex PCR, and the TCRdb table lists in-frame clones only, not all of them. The sample has approximately 150,000 clones; 79% are singletons. The germline CDR1 and CDR2 sequences are SGDLS and YYNGEE. With 4 bases removed from V and 5 bases from J, the gap between germline ends came to 15 bases. The CDR3 is made up of 14 amino acids. Sequenced: peripheral blood. The TCR originated in a man aged 45-65 years with active or convalescent COVID-19. This chain joins TRBV9 and TRBJ1-1, with D tentatively TRBD1 (6 bases). The CDR3 sequence is CASSPQGIGTEAFF. CDR3 in DNA: TGTGCCAGCAGCCCTCAGGGGATAGGGACTGAAGCTTTCTTT.